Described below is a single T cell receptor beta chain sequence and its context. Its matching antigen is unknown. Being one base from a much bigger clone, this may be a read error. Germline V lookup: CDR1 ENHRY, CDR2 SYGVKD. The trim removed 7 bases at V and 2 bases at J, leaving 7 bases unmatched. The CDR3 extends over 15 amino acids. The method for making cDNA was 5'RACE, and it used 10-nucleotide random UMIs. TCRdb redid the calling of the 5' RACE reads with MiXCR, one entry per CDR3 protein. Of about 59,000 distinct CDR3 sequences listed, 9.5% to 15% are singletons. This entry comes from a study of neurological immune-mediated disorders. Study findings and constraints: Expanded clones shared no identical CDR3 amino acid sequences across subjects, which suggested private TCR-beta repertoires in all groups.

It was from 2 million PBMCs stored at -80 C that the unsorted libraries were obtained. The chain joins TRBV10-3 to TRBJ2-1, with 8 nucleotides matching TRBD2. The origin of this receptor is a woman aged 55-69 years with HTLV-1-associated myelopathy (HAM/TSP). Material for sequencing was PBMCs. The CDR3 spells CAIISGARPYNEQFF. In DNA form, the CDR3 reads TGTGCCATCATTAGCGGGGCTAGGCCCTACAATGAGCAGTTCTTC.